Listed here is a single T cell receptor (beta chain). This entry belongs to a study of blood T cell repertoires in COVID-19. Study-level information: Samples came from the United States, Italy and Spain, spanning acute and convalescent COVID-19.

Under the authors' procedure: Amplifying reference gene primers gave estimates of nucleated cell counts. TCRdb's table, derived via immunoSEQ multiplex PCR, lists solely in-frame clones and lacks some. The DNA was the basis for D and trimming; V, J and clone size are from that table. The top ten hold around 1% of the sample, which has some 150,000 clones, about 85% seen once. CDR3 size: 14 residues. V lost 5 bases, J lost 4 bases, and 12 bases lay in between. Germline V gene lookup returns CDR1 SGHDT and CDR2 YYEEEE. The receptor was isolated from a man aged 35 to 55 with acute or convalescent COVID-19. The sequenced sample was peripheral blood. This chain links TRBV5-6 with TRBJ1-4, with D possibly matching TRBD1 (5 bases). CDR3 amino acids: CASRPGNNNEKLFF. The CDR3 DNA is TGTGCCAGCAGACCAGGGAATAATAATGAAAAACTGTTTTTT.